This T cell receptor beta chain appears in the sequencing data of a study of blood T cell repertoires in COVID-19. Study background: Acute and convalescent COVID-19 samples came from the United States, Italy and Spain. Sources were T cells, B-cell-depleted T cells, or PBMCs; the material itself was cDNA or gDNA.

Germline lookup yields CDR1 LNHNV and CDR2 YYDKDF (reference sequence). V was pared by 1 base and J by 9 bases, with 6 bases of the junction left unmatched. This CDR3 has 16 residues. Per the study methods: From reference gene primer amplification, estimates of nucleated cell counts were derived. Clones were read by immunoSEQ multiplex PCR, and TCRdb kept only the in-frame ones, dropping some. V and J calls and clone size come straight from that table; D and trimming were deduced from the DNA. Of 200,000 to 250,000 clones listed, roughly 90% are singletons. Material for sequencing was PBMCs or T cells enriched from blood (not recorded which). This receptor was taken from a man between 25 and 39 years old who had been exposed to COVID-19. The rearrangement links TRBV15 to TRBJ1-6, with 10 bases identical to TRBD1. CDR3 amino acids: CATSRVGTGEGSPLHF. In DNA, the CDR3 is TGTGCCACCAGCAGAGTAGGGACAGGGGAGGGTTCACCCCTCCACTTT. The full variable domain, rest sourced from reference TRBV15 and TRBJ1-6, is DAMVIQNPRYQVTQFGKPVTLSCSQTLNHNVMYWYQQKSSQAPKLLFHYYDKDFNNEADTPDNFQSRRPNTSFCFLDIRSPGLGDTAMYLCATSRVGTGEGSPLHFGNGTRLTVT.